The clone carrying this TCR beta chain was observed many times. The antigen is unknown. This record belongs to a study of molecular identifiers for immune sequencing clone quantification. Study-wide findings and caveats: Jurkat TCR RNA spiked in from one cell (amid about a million naive cells) was reportedly detectable.

TCRdb reanalysed the PCR reads using MiXCR and keeps one entry per CDR3 protein. The table includes fewer than 100,000 distinct CDR3 sequences, roughly a fifth detected once. Trimming removed 5 bases at V and 1 base at J, with 9 bases between. This CDR3 contains 14 residues. In germline, CDR1 is SGHVS, CDR2 FNYEAQ. Sample: naive CD8+ T cells from blood, with Jurkat cell RNA spiked in. Noted subset: FACS-sorted CD8+CD4-CCR7+CD45RA+ naive T cells. V gene TRBV7-6 combines with J gene TRBJ1-5; D is perhaps TRBD1 (6 bases). This sequence was found in a human donor in good health. Some libraries in this study had Jurkat cell RNA spiked in. DNA of the CDR3: TGTGCCAGCAGCCGTGGACAGAGCAATCAGCCCCAGCATTTT. Translation: CASSRGQSNQPQHF.